The source of this T cell receptor (beta chain) is a study of T cells in Graves' hyperthyroidism and ophthalmopathy. Thyroid ultrasound and orbital computed tomography, with clinical symptoms and serum thyroxine and TRAb, informed diagnoses. Researchers took RNA transcripts and amplified the TCR beta CDR3 regions from them. When the TCR CDR3 underwent first-round RT-PCR, the HTBI primer set was used. MiXCR, run by TCRdb on the multiplex PCR reads, gives a single entry per CDR3 protein. Of roughly 710,000 distinct CDR3 sequences in the sample, 35% were seen once. The germline V gene encodes CDR1 SGHTA and CDR2 FQGNSA. The CDR3 has 15 amino acids. V was pared by 5 bases and J by 1 base, with 14 bases between. This clonotype was observed many times.

The clonotype originates from a middle-aged woman with Graves' hyperthyroidism. The sample was blood. V gene TRBV7-2 combines with J gene TRBJ1-1; no firm D call. This chain's CDR3 is CASSPLSRENTEAFF. CDR3 DNA sequence: TGTGCCAGCAGCCCCCTCTCTAGGGAGAACACTGAAGCTTTCTTT.